The following is a TCR beta chain sequence with its context. The antigen is not known. This record belongs to a study of T cell responses to AZD1222 COVID-19 vaccine. Study-wide results and limits: In the spike-specific TCR repertoire, nearly half reportedly target unmutated variant regions. A rise in Spike-specific TCR breadth and depth followed two AZD1222 doses.

Method: immunoSEQ multiplex PCR; TCRdb's copy keeps in-frame clones and lacks some. Of approximately 100,000 clones in the sample, 80% to 95% are singletons; the top ten hold 0.95% to 1.5%. CDR1 LNHNV and CDR2 YYDKDF come from the germline V gene (reference sequence). This CDR3 is 14 amino acids long. V was shortened by 2 bases and J by 1 base, with 8 bases between the two germline ends. The sample here was peripheral blood, taken on day 0 of AZD1222 vaccination. The chain links TRBV15 to TRBJ1-1; D unclear. The source is an adult in good health. The CDR3 nucleotides read TGTGCCACCAGCAGACCATCCGGGAACACTGAAGCTTTCTTT. Amino acid sequence: CATSRPSGNTEAFF.